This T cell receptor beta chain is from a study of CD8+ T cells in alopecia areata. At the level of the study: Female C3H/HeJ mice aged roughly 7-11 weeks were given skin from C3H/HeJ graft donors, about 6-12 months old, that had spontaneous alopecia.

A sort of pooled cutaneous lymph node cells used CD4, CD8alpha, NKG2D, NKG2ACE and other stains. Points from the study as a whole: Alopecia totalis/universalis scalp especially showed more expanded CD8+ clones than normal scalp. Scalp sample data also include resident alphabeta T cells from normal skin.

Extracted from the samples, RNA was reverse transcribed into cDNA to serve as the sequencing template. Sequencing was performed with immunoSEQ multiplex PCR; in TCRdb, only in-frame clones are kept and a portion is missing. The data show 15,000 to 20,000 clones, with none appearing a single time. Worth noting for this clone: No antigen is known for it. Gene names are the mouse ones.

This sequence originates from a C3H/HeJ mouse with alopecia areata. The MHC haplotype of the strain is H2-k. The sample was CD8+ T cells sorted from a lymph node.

The sequenced part of the CDR3 DNA is TGTGCCAGCAGTGACGGGCAGGGGGCAACCTAT. Translated, it gives CASSDGQGATY. The full CDR3 reads CASSDGQGATYEQYF. The rearrangement joins TRBV13-3 to TRBJ2-7, with TRBD1 matching over 8 bases. Coverage ceases 4 residues before the CDR3 finishes, and the germline J gene fills in the end. V was pared by 2 bases and J by 2 bases, with 6 bases of the junction left unmatched. Germline CDR1 NNHDY, CDR2 SYVADS. This CDR3 has 15 residues.